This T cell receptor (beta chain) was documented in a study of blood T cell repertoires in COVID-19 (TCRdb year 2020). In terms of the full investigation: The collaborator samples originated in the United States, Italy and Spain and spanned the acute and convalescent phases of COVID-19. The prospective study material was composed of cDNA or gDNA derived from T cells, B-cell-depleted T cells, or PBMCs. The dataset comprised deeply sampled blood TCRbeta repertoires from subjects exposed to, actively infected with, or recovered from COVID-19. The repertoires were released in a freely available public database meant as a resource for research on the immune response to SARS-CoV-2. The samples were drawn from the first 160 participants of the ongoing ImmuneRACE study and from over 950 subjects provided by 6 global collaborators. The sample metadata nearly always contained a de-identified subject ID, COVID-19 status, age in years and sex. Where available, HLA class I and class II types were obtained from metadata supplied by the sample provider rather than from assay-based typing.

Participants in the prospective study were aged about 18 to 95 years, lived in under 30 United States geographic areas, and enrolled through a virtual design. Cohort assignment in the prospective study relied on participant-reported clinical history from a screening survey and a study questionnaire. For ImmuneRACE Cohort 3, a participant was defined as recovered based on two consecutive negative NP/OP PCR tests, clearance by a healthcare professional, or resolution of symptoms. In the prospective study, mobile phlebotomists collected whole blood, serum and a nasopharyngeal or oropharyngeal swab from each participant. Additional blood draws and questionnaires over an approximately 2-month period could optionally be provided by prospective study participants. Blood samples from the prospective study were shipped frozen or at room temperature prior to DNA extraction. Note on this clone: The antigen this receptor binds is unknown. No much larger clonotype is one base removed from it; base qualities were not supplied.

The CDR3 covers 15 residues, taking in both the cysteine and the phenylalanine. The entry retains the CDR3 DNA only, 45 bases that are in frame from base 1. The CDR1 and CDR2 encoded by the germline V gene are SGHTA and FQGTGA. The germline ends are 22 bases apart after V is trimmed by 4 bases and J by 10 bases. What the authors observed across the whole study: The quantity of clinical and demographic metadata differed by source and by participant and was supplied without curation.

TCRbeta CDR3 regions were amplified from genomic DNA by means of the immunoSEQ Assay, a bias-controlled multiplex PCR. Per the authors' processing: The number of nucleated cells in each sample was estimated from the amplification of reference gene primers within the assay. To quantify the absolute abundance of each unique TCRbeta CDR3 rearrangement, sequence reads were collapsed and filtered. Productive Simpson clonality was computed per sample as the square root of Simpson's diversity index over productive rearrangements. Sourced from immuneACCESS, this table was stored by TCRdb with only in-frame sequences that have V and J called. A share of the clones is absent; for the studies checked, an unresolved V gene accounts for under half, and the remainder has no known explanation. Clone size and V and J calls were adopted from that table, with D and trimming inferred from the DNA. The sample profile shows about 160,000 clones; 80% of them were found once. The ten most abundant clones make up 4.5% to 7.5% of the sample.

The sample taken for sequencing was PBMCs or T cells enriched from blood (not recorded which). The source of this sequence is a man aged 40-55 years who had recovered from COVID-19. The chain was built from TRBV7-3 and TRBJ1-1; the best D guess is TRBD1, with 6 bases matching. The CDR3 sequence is CASSSRGRGGPVAFF. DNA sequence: TGTGCCAGCAGCTCCCGAGGGCGCGGGGGCCCGGTAGCTTTCTTT.